One sample yielded the 20 T cell receptor beta chains listed below, sequenced in a study of beta chain features in type 1 diabetes. Expressed TCRB transcripts got sequenced, as all isolated RNA was reverse transcribed. Measured with immunoSEQ multiplex PCR; TCRdb has only the in-frame clones, and not every one. The repertoire holds hundreds of thousands of clones, about 71% seen once, with roughly 0.048% in the top ten. The sequencing input was naive CD4+ T cells from blood. The receptors derive from a man aged 25 to 40 in good health.

V gene TRBV4-3 combines with J gene TRBJ2-2; unclear D gene. V lost 4 bases, J lost 5 bases, and 11 bases lay in between. CDR3 length: 14 residues. Looked up from germline, CDR1 is LGHNA and CDR2 is YSLEER. The CDR3 DNA sequence: TGCGCCAGCAGCCGTCGACTTCAGACCGGGGAGCTGTTTTTT. Its translation is CASSRRLQTGELFF.

CDR3 region: CASRPGSEETQYF. In DNA form, the CDR3 reads TGTGCCAGCAGGCCGGGCAGCGAAGAGACCCAGTACTTC. V usage is TRBV2 and J usage is TRBJ2-5; D unresolved. CDR3 length equals 13 residues. CDR1 SNHLY and CDR2 FYNNEI come from the germline V gene. V gave up 6 bases and J gave up 3 bases, with 11 bases separating them.

The table lists this clone with a few counts. This chain uses TRBV13 with TRBJ2-2; no reliable D call. CDR1 is PRHDT, CDR2 FYEKMQ, per germline (reference sequence). The CDR3 has 12 residues. The V end lost 1 base, the J end lost 13 bases, and 10 bases lay between the germline ends. This chain's CDR3 is CASSLEGRWLFF. The CDR3 DNA reads as TGTGCCAGCAGCTTAGAAGGAAGGTGGCTGTTTTTT.

The V gene is TRBV6-7, the J gene TRBJ2-3, with TRBD1 identical over 9 bases. TRBV6-7 is noted as an ORF with a role that remains uncertain. The CDR3 is made up of 13 amino acids. The V and J ends lost 10 bases and 1 base, in that order; junction bases with no gene match: 3. In nucleotides, the CDR3 is TGTGCCACTGGGGACAGGGGCACAGATACGCAGTATTTT. As protein: CATGDRGTDTQYF.

V is TRBV20-1 and J is TRBJ2-1, with D unresolved. CDR3 length equals 11 residues. Germline V lookup: CDR1 DFQATT, CDR2 SNEGSKA (reference sequence). Deletions cut 0 bases from V and 10 bases from J, with 7 bases between. This chain's CDR3 is CSARDLTEQFF. DNA for the CDR3: TGCAGTGCTAGAGATCTGACCGAGCAGTTCTTC.

Regarding this clone: Other nucleotide sequences in the sample specify the same CDR3. The V call is TRBV30, the J call TRBJ2-3; D unresolved. Germline CDR1 reads GTSNPN; CDR2 reads SVGIG (reference sequence). CDR3 length equals 14 residues. Trimming removed 0 bases at V and 0 bases at J, with 7 bases between. In nucleotides, the CDR3 is TGTGCCTGGAGTGTGGGCACCAGCACAGATACGCAGTATTTT. Encoded protein: CAWSVGTSTDTQYF.

This clone appeared once. The chain uses TRBV4-2 and TRBJ2-1; 8 bases fit TRBD2. Germline V gene lookup returns CDR1 LGHNA and CDR2 YNFKEQ. This CDR3 comprises 15 residues. Unmatched junction bases numbered 6, after V lost 3 bases and J lost 5 bases. CDR3 loop: CASSHGGGTNNEQFF. CDR3 DNA: TGTGCCAGCAGCCACGGGGGGGGCACGAACAATGAGCAGTTCTTC.

The chain links TRBV19 to TRBJ2-1, with D perhaps given as TRBD1 or TRBD2 (6 bases each). The CDR3 runs 15 residues. Trimming shortened V by 7 bases and J by 2 bases, and 15 bases separated the two germline ends. Germline CDR1 LNHDA, CDR2 SQIVND (reference sequence). CDR3 loop: CASKGGPRAYNEQFF. CDR3 nucleotides: TGTGCCAGTAAGGGGGGCCCTAGGGCCTACAATGAGCAGTTCTTC. Filled out from reference TRBV19 and TRBJ2-1, the complete variable domain reads DGGITQSPKYLFRKEGQNVTLSCEQNLNHDAMYWYRQDPGQGLRLIYYSQIVNDFQKGDIAEGYSVSREKKESFPLTVTSAQKNPTAFYLCASKGGPRAYNEQFFGPGTRLTVL.

CDR3 sequence (DNA): TGTGCCAGCGGGAAGGCGGAGGAGACCCAGTACTTC. Protein: CASGKAEETQYF. The chain has TRBV2 and TRBJ2-5; D is unresolved. This CDR3 comprises 12 residues. Germline CDR1 reads SNHLY; CDR2 reads FYNNEI. The ends were cut back, 8 bases at V and 5 bases at J, with 12 bases in the middle.

The chain uses TRBV13 and TRBJ2-3; 9 positions match TRBD2. CDR3 length equals 17 residues. The trim removed 2 bases at V and 3 bases at J, leaving 9 bases unmatched. From germline, CDR1 is PRHDT and CDR2 FYEKMQ (reference sequence). CDR3 sequence reads: CASSLFASGKRTDTQYF. The CDR3 DNA follows: TGTGCCAGCAGCTTATTCGCTAGCGGGAAGCGTACAGATACGCAGTATTTT.

The chain links TRBV28 to TRBJ2-7; no clear D. Germline V gene sequence: CDR1 MDHEN, CDR2 SYDVKM. The CDR3 loop spans 15 amino acids. Trimming pared 6 bases from V and 0 bases from J, leaving 15 bases between. The CDR3: CASSPPDGSSYEQYF. For the CDR3, the DNA is TGTGCCAGCAGCCCACCGGACGGAAGCTCCTACGAGCAGTACTTC. Complete variable domain (other parts from reference TRBV28 and TRBJ2-7): DVKVTQSSRYLVKRTGEKVFLECVQDMDHENMFWYRQDPGLGLRLIYFSYDVKMKEKGDIPEGYSVSREKKERFSLILESASTNQTSMYLCASSPPDGSSYEQYFGPGTRLTVT.

The rearrangement links TRBV11-2 to TRBJ1-5, with D unclear. There are 15 residues in the CDR3. The V gene lost 4 bases and the J gene lost 6 bases, with 16 bases spanning the gap. Germline-derived CDR1 and CDR2 are SGHAT and FQNNGV. Here the CDR3 reads CASSWSGGESQPQHF. In nucleotides, the CDR3 is TGTGCCAGCAGCTGGAGCGGTGGGGAGAGTCAGCCCCAGCATTTT.

In its sample, this clone was seen a few times. The CDR3 region has the DNA TGCAGCGTTTCGCCCCTTTTCTCCTACAATGAGCAGTTCTTC. It translates to CSVSPLFSYNEQFF. V usage is TRBV29-1 and J usage is TRBJ2-1, with no clear D. This CDR3 contains 14 residues. The ends were cut back, 5 bases at V and 0 bases at J, with 11 bases in the middle. Germline CDR1 is SQVTM and CDR2 is ANQGSEA.

The chain joins TRBV4-3 to TRBJ1-2, with TRBD1 as a possible D gene (6 bases). Looked up from germline, CDR1 is LGHNA and CDR2 is YSLEER. The CDR3 sequence is 15 residues long. V was trimmed by 0 bases and J by 0 bases, leaving 8 bases between them. The CDR3 bases are TGCGCCAGCAGCCAAGATGCAGGGGCTAACTATGGCTACACCTTC. This translates into CASSQDAGANYGYTF.

J is TRBJ2-1 and V is TRBV29-1; no reliable D call. Per germline, CDR1 SQVTM and CDR2 ANQGSEA. Deletions cut 6 bases from V and 4 bases from J, with 10 bases between. The CDR3 is 12 amino acids. Here the CDR3 DNA reads TGCAGCGTAGCTCAGCTGTACAATGAGCAGTTCTTC. This codes for CSVAQLYNEQFF.

This clone appeared a few times. The chain uses TRBV4-1 and TRBJ2-5; the D is unclear. V was clipped by 3 bases and J by 2 bases, with 7 bases between them. The CDR3 consists of 13 residues. In germline, CDR1 is MGHRA, CDR2 YSYEKL. CDR3 sequence reads: CASSHESQETQYF. The CDR3, as DNA: TGCGCCAGCAGCCATGAGAGTCAAGAGACCCAGTACTTC.

V usage is TRBV7-9 and J usage is TRBJ2-3, with 12 bases aligning to TRBD2. The ends lost 2 bases at V and 5 bases at J; junction bases unmatched: 5. Germline CDR1 reads SEHNR; CDR2 reads FQNEAQ (reference sequence). The CDR3 extends over 16 amino acids. The CDR3 is CASSLLAGGPQDTQYF. As DNA, the CDR3 is TGTGCCAGCAGCTTACTAGCGGGAGGGCCGCAAGATACGCAGTATTTT.

This clone is a singleton in its sample. The chain links TRBV27 to TRBJ2-1; D not certain. This CDR3 contains 14 residues. In germline, CDR1 is MNHEY, CDR2 SMNVEV (reference sequence). V was clipped by 4 bases and J by 4 bases, with 11 bases between them. DNA for the CDR3: TGTGCCAGCAGTTACACTGGTCCTTACAATGAGCAGTTCTTC. This sequence encodes CASSYTGPYNEQFF.

The chain combines TRBV5-1 with TRBJ2-1; 7 bases line up with TRBD2. Unmatched junction bases numbered 8, after V lost 4 bases and J lost 4 bases. The CDR3 covers 15 residues. From germline, CDR1 is SGHRS and CDR2 YFSETQ. Here the CDR3 reads CASSHGERDYNEQFF. The DNA of the CDR3 is TGCGCCAGCAGCCATGGCGAGCGGGATTACAATGAGCAGTTCTTC. Looking up the rest from reference TRBV5-1 and TRBJ2-1 gives the full variable domain: KAGVTQTPRYLIKTRGQQVTLSCSPISGHRSVSWYQQTPGQGLQFLFEYFSETQRNKGNFPGRFSGRQFSNSRSEMNVSTLELGDSALYLCASSHGERDYNEQFFGPGTRLTVL.

The chain combines TRBV15 with TRBJ2-6; 7 bases are a match to TRBD1. The CDR3 runs 17 residues. V lost 5 bases to trimming and J lost 0 bases; unmatched junction nucleotides: 7. Germline V gives CDR1 LNHNV, CDR2 YYDKDF (reference sequence). The CDR3 DNA follows: TGTGCCACCAGCTTTCGGACAGGTCTCTCTGGGGCCAACGTCCTGACTTTC. This translates into CATSFRTGLSGANVLTF.